Each of the 8 T cell receptor beta chains below was sequenced from the same sample in a study of shared clonotypes between healthy human individuals. TCRdb keeps only in-frame clones here, not all; method: immunoSEQ multiplex PCR. The table lists roughly 2 million clones, 85% to 95% of them singletons, with more than 0.95% in the top ten. Only CD45RO-negative cells positively selected for CCR7 counted as naive CD8 cells, so terminally differentiated effector memory CD45RA+ cells were excluded. The sample taken for sequencing was naive CD8+ T cells sorted from blood. The receptors derive from a man aged 18 to 29 in good health.

This chain uses TRBV10-3 with TRBJ2-7, with D uncertain. V was clipped by 6 bases and J by 3 bases, with 12 bases between them. Germline CDR1 and CDR2: ENHRY and SYGVKD. CDR3 length equals 13 residues. The CDR3 DNA follows: TGTGCCATCAGCATGGACGGTGACTACGAGCAGTACTTC. Its translation: CAISMDGDYEQYF.

To note about this clone: Given a much more abundant clone one base away, this may be a read error. Other DNA sequences in the same sample also yield this CDR3. This chain links TRBV5-6 with TRBJ1-1; TRBD1 is a possible D gene (5 bases). The CDR3 totals 13 residues. Trimming removed 0 bases from V and 4 bases from J, with 7 bases in between. Per the germline V gene, CDR1 is SGHDT and CDR2 is YYEEEE. Here the CDR3 reads CASSLGGGTEAFF. CDR3 in DNA: TGTGCCAGCAGCTTGGGTGGGGGCACTGAAGCTTTCTTT.

The chain combines TRBV27 with TRBJ1-5; D perhaps matches TRBD1 (5 bases). The CDR3 covers 12 residues. Germline V lookup: CDR1 MNHEY, CDR2 SMNVEV (reference sequence). The V and J ends lost 3 bases and 5 bases respectively, with 5 bases between them. CDR3 nucleotide sequence: TGTGCCAGCAGTTTCAGGGATCAGCCCCAGCATTTT. This encodes CASSFRDQPQHF.

This clone was counted a single time. The chain is built from TRBV6-1 and TRBJ1-3; D is unclear. The CDR3 runs 15 residues. Germline assignment: CDR1 MNHNS and CDR2 SASEGT. The ends were cut back, 2 bases at V and 3 bases at J, with 11 bases in the middle. The CDR3 DNA is TGTGCCAGCAGTGAATCCGGGCTTAGTGGAAACACCATATATTTT. It translates to CASSESGLSGNTIYF.

This rearrangement joins TRBV6-5 to TRBJ2-5; D not certain. The CDR3 spans 13 residues. Germline V gene data show CDR1 as MNHEY and CDR2 as SVGAGI. Trimming took off 8 bases at V and 0 bases at J, with 10 bases between the two ends. CDR3 DNA: TGTGCCAGCGCCTCAACCTACCAAGAGACCCAGTACTTC. It encodes CASASTYQETQYF.

As concerns this clone: This same CDR3 is encoded by further DNA sequences in the sample. This chain links TRBV7-9 with TRBJ1-5; D gene uncertain. Trimming left V 4 bases short and J 2 bases short, with 6 bases between. The CDR3 runs to 13 residues. Per germline, CDR1 SEHNR and CDR2 FQNEAQ (reference sequence). In nucleotides, the CDR3 is TGTGCCAGCAGCTCCTTTGGCAATCAGCCCCAGCATTTT. This translates into CASSSFGNQPQHF.

The rearrangement joins TRBV27 to TRBJ1-6; 11 bases agree with TRBD1. V lost 5 bases and J lost 7; bases outside the gene matches: 7. Looked up from germline, CDR1 is MNHEY and CDR2 is SMNVEV (reference sequence). This CDR3 has 16 residues. DNA for the CDR3: TGTGCCAGCAGTGACCGGGACAGGGGGTGGAATTCACCCCTCCACTTT. This codes for CASSDRDRGWNSPLHF.

This sequence joins TRBV6-5 and TRBJ2-1, with D possibly matching TRBD1 (5 bases). CDR3 length: 13 residues. Germline V CDR1 and CDR2: MNHEY, SVGAGI. V lost 6 bases and J lost 5, with 11 bases in between. CDR3 residues: CASRKQENNEQFF. CDR3 nucleotide sequence: TGTGCCAGCAGAAAACAGGAGAACAATGAGCAGTTCTTC.